A selection of T cell receptor beta chains follows, all from one sample in a study of T-cell memory formation after mild COVID-19. TCRdb passed the 5' RACE reads through MiXCR, listing each CDR3 protein once. The profile shows 250,000 to 300,000 distinct CDR3 sequences, 15% to 20% of them singletons. Input material: PBMCs or a T cell subset sorted from them (not recorded which). These receptors originate from a man younger than 35 who had mild COVID-19 (a few samples of this study predate the infection). Cell type and time point are not known. Both conserved end residues are part of each CDR3. D genes are given only for firm matches. Expanded clones are given a class, and other clones once, few, many or no size at all.

CDR3 length: 15
J gene: TRBJ2-3
D gene: TRBD1
clone size: .
V gene: TRBV5-1
CDR3 DNA: TGCGCCAGCAGGCGAGGGGGCGCCGGGACAGATACGCAGTATTTT
CDR3 protein: CASRRGGAGTDTQYF

CDR3 length: 11
J gene: TRBJ1-1
D gene: TRBD1
clone size: few
V gene: TRBV29-1
CDR3 DNA: TGCAGCGTTCTACAGGGGCTGAGCGCTTTCTTT
CDR3 protein: CSVLQGLSAFF

CDR3 length: 15
J gene: TRBJ2-2
D gene: .
clone size: many
V gene: TRBV12-3/TRBV12-4
CDR3 DNA: TGTGCCAGCAGGACCGGGTTCCCGAACACCGGGGAGCTGTTTTTT
CDR3 protein: CASRTGFPNTGELFF

CDR3 length: 13
J gene: TRBJ1-1
D gene: .
clone size: .
V gene: TRBV7-2
CDR3 DNA: TGTGCCAGCAGCTCGACCTGGAGGGGGGGGGCTTTCTTT
CDR3 protein: CASSSTWRGGAFF

CDR3 length: 15
J gene: TRBJ2-5
D gene: .
clone size: many
V gene: TRBV12-3/TRBV12-4
CDR3 DNA: TGTGCCAGCACTGGCGGGACCCATGTACGGGAGACCCAGTACTTC
CDR3 protein: CASTGGTHVRETQYF

CDR3 length: 11
J gene: TRBJ1-2
D gene: .
clone size: .
V gene: TRBV7-2
CDR3 DNA: TGTGCCAGCAGCTTACCTGGGCGTACTAAGTTC
CDR3 protein: CASSLPGRTKF

CDR3 length: 14
J gene: TRBJ2-1
D gene: .
clone size: few
V gene: TRBV28
CDR3 DNA: TGTGCCAGCAGTTTTACAGGAGCAGGGTACTTCCGGATCTTC
CDR3 protein: CASSFTGAGYFRIF

CDR3 length: 12
J gene: TRBJ1-2
D gene: TRBD1
clone size: once
V gene: TRBV20-1
CDR3 DNA: TGCAGTGCAACAGGGGAAGTCTATGGCTACACCTTC
CDR3 protein: CSATGEVYGYTF

CDR3 length: 15
J gene: TRBJ2-5
D gene: .
clone size: .
V gene: TRBV11-3
CDR3 DNA: TGTGCCAGCAGCCCGGGATCGACGACCCAAGAGACCCAGTACTTC
CDR3 protein: CASSPGSTTQETQYF

CDR3 length: 15
J gene: TRBJ2-6
D gene: TRBD1
clone size: .
V gene: TRBV2
CDR3 DNA: TGTGCCGGGGGGACAGGCCCGACTCGGGCCAACGTCCTGACTTTC
CDR3 protein: CAGGTGPTRANVLTF

CDR3 length: 12
J gene: TRBJ2-7
D gene: .
clone size: few
V gene: TRBV5-6
CDR3 DNA: TGTGCCAGCAGCTGGACCTCCTACGAGCAGTACTTC
CDR3 protein: CASSWTSYEQYF

CDR3 length: 15
J gene: TRBJ1-5
D gene: TRBD1
clone size: .
V gene: TRBV12-3/TRBV12-4
CDR3 DNA: TGTGCCAGCAGTTTCGGACAGGGGGCTAGTCAGCCCCAGCATTTT
CDR3 protein: CASSFGQGASQPQHF

CDR3 length: 12
J gene: TRBJ2-3
D gene: .
clone size: few
V gene: TRBV6-5
CDR3 DNA: TGTGCCAGCAGCAGGCCCGGGGGTACGCAGTATTTT
CDR3 protein: CASSRPGGTQYF

CDR3 length: 12
J gene: TRBJ2-2
D gene: .
clone size: many
V gene: TRBV6-5
CDR3 DNA: TGTGCCAGCACGGAGGGAACCGGGGAGCTGTTTTTT
CDR3 protein: CASTEGTGELFF

CDR3 length: 14
J gene: TRBJ2-7
D gene: TRBD2
clone size: .
V gene: TRBV3-1
CDR3 DNA: TGTGCCAGCAGCCAAGTAGCGGGGGTGTACGAGCAGTACTTC
CDR3 protein: CASSQVAGVYEQYF

CDR3 length: 14
J gene: TRBJ1-4
D gene: .
clone size: many
V gene: TRBV6-5
CDR3 DNA: TGTGCCAGCAGTTACTCACAGACGCGTGAAAAACTGTTTTTT
CDR3 protein: CASSYSQTREKLFF